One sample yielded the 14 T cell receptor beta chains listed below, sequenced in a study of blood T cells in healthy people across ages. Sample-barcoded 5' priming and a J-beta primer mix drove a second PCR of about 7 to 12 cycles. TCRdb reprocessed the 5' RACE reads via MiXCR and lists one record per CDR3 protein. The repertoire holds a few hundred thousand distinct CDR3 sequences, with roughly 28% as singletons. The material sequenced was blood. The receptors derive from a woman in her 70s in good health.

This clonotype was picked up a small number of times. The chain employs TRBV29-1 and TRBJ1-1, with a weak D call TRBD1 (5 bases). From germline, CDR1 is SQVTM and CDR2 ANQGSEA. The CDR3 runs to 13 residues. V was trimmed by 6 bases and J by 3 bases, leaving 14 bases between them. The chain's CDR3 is CSVRPQGDTEAFF. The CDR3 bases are TGCAGCGTCAGACCCCAAGGGGACACTGAAGCTTTCTTT.

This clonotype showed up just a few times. CDR3 in amino acids: CASSANGLGGTDTQYF. The CDR3 DNA sequence: TGTGCCAGCAGTGCGAATGGCCTAGGTGGCACAGATACGCAGTATTTT. The chain combines TRBV2 with TRBJ2-3; D unresolved. V lost 4 bases and J lost 1, with 15 bases in between. CDR1 and CDR2 from the germline V gene are SNHLY and FYNNEI. The CDR3 spans 16 residues. The complete variable domain, with remaining parts taken from reference TRBV2 and TRBJ2-3, reads EPEVTQTPSHQVTQMGQEVILRCVPISNHLYFYWYRQILGQKVEFLVSFYNNEISEKSEIFDDQFSVERPDGSNFTLKIRSTKLEDSAMYFCASSANGLGGTDTQYFGPGTRLTVL.

The CDR3 nucleotides are TGCAGTGCTAGGGCTCCCTATACGCAGTATTTT. This sequence encodes CSARAPYTQYF. The chain recombines TRBV20-1 with TRBJ2-3; D unclear. V was clipped by 3 bases and J by 7 bases, with 8 bases between them. Looked up from germline, CDR1 is DFQATT and CDR2 is SNEGSKA (reference sequence). The CDR3 extends over 11 amino acids.

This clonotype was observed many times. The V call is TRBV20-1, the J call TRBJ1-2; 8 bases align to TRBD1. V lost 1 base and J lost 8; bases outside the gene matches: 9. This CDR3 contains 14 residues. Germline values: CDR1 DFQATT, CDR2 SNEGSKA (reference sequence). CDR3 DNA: TGCAGTGCTAGAGGCGACAGGGGAGGCTACGGCTACACCTTC. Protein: CSARGDRGGYGYTF.

The CDR3: CASSFRRGYEQFF. The CDR3 DNA reads as TGTGCCAGCAGCTTCAGACGAGGGTACGAGCAGTTCTTC. The V and J genes are TRBV7-2 and TRBJ2-5; D is possibly TRBD2 (5 bases). The J call is in doubt because the DNA end fits TRBJ2-1 better. The CDR3 runs 13 residues. Germline CDR1 reads SGHTA; CDR2 reads FQGNSA.

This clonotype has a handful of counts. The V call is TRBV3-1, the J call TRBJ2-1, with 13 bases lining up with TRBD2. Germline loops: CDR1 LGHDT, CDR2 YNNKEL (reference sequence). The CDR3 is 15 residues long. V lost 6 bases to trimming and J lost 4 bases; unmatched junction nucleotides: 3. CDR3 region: CASRSTSGGYNEQFF. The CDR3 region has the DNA TGTGCCAGCAGATCGACTAGCGGGGGGTACAATGAGCAGTTCTTC.

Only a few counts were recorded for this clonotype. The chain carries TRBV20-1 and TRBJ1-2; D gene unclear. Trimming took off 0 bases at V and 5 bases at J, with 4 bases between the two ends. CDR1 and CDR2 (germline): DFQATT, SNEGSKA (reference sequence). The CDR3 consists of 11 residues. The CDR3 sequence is CSARDYYGYTF. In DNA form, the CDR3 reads TGCAGTGCTAGAGATTATTATGGCTACACCTTC.

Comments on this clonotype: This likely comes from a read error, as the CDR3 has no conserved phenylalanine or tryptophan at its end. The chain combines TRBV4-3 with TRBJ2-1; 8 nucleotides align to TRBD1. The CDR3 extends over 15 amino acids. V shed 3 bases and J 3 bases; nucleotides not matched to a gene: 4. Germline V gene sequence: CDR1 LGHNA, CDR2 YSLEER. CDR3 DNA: TGCGCCAGCAGCCAGAGGACAGGGAACTACAATGAGCAGTTCCTC. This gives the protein CASSQRTGNYNEQFL.

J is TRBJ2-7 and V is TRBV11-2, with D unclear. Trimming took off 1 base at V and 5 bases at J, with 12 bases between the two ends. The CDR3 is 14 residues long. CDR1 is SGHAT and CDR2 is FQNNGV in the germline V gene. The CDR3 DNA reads TGTGCCAGCAGCTTAGCTGGAGTTAAGCACGAGCAGTACTTC. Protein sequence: CASSLAGVKHEQYF.

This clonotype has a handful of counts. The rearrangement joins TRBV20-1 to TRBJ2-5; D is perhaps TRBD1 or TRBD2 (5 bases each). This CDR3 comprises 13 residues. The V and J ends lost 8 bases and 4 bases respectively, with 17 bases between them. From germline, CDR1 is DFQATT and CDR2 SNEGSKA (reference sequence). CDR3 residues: CSSTRGVGETQYF. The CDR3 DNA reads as TGCAGTTCCACGAGGGGAGTCGGAGAGACCCAGTACTTC.

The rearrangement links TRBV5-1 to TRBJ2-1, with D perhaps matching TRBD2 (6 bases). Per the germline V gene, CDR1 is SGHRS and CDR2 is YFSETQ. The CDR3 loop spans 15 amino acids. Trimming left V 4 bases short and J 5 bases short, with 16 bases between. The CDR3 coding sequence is TGCGCCAGCAGCCTAGGGAGGTATACAAACAATGAGCAGTTCTTC. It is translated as CASSLGRYTNNEQFF.

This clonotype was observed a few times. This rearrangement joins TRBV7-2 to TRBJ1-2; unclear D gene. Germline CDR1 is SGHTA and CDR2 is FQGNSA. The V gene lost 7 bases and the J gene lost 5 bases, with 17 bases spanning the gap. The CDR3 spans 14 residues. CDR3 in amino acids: CASTFTGRQYGYTF. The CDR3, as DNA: TGTGCCAGCACCTTCACCGGCCGGCAGTATGGCTACACCTTC. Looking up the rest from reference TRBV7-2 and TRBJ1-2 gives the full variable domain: GAGVSQSPSNKVTEKGKDVELRCDPISGHTALYWYRQSLGQGLEFLIYFQGNSAPDKSGLPSDRFSAERTGGSVSTLTIQRTQQEDSAVYLCASTFTGRQYGYTFGSGTRLTVV.

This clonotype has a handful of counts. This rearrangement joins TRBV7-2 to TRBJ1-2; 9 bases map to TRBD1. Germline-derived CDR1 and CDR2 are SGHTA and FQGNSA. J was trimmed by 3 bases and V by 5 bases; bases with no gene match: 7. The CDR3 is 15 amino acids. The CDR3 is CASSHPGQGDYGYTF. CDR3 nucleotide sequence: TGTGCCAGCAGCCACCCGGGACAGGGAGACTATGGCTACACCTTC.

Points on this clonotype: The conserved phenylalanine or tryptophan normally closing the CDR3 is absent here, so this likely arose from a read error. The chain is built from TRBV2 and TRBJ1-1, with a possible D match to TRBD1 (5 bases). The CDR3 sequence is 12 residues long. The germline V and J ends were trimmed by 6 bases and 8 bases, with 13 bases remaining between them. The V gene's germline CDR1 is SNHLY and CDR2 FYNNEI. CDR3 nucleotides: TGTGCCAGCAGCCTCACTCAGGGCGAAGCTTTCTCT. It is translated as CASSLTQGEAFS.